Shown below are 13 T cell receptor beta chains from a single sample sequenced in a study of identifying expanded T cells in peripheral blood. Sequencing was performed with immunoSEQ multiplex PCR; in TCRdb, only in-frame clones are kept and a portion is missing. The table has about 130,000 clones, 75% to 90% seen once. The sequenced sample consisted of blood. The receptors originated from a person between 18 and 70 years old in good health.

Here the CDR3 DNA reads TGTGCTAGTGGTTCTGGGTGGGACAGGGGTCCTAATGAGCAGTTCTTC. Translation: CASGSGWDRGPNEQFF. The chain has TRBV12-5 and TRBJ2-1; TRBD1 matches 10 bases. Trimming took 4 bases from V and 7 from J; bases not matched to a gene: 10. Germline CDR1 is LGHNT and CDR2 is FRNRAP. This CDR3 spans 16 amino acids.

This chain connects TRBV30 to TRBJ2-1, with D tentatively TRBD1 (6 bases). This CDR3 region has 18 residues. CDR1 and CDR2 (germline): GTSNPN, SVGIG (reference sequence). Trimming cost V 1 base and J 1 base, with 20 bases left between them. CDR3 bases: TGTGCCTGGAGTGGACCAACCACAGGGTTGAAGTCCTACAATGAGCAGTTCTTC. This encodes CAWSGPTTGLKSYNEQFF.

This sequence joins TRBV28 and TRBJ1-5; D gene uncertain. Per the germline V gene, CDR1 is MDHEN and CDR2 is SYDVKM. The CDR3 sequence is 13 residues long. V lost 8 bases and J 5 bases, leaving 13 bases between the germline ends. Here the CDR3 DNA reads TGTGCCAGCTCGGAGGACGGCGATCAGCCCCAGCATTTT. Translated, it gives CASSEDGDQPQHF.

The chain combines TRBV18 with TRBJ2-3; 9 positions match TRBD2. CDR1 is KGHSH and CDR2 is LQKENI in the germline V gene. The J segment lost 5 bases and the V segment lost 3 bases, leaving 6 bases of the junction unmatched. The CDR3 runs 15 residues. The CDR3 loop reads CASSPLSGGRDTQYF. DNA of the CDR3: TGTGCCAGCTCACCCTTAAGCGGGGGGCGAGATACGCAGTATTTT.

The genes are TRBV7-9 and TRBJ2-1; a weak D match, TRBD1 (6 bases). V was shortened by 4 bases and J by 7 bases, with 17 bases between the two germline ends. The CDR3 runs to 15 residues. Germline CDR1 SEHNR, CDR2 FQNEAQ (reference sequence). For the CDR3, the DNA is TGTGCCAGCAGCTCCTTAAACTCAGGGGAGAATGAGCAGTTCTTC. This translates into CASSSLNSGENEQFF.

V gene TRBV28 combines with J gene TRBJ1-5; D is ambiguous. In germline, CDR1 is MDHEN, CDR2 SYDVKM. This CDR3 is 13 amino acids long. V was cut by 3 bases and J by 7 bases, with 10 bases left in between. The CDR3 here is CASSLPGVQPQHF. The CDR3 coding sequence is TGTGCCAGCAGTTTGCCCGGGGTCCAGCCCCAGCATTTT.

CDR3 DNA sequence: TGTGCCAGCAGTTACGGACGGCCACCCTCCTATGGCTACACCTTC. Protein sequence: CASSYGRPPSYGYTF. V is TRBV6-5 and J is TRBJ1-2, with D unresolved. V lost 2 bases, J lost 4 bases, and 14 bases lay in between. The CDR3 consists of 15 residues. Germline values: CDR1 MNHEY, CDR2 SVGAGI.

The chain has TRBV6-6 and TRBJ2-7; 7 bases agree with TRBD2. The CDR3 length is 13 residues. Germline loops: CDR1 MNHNY, CDR2 SVGAGI (reference sequence). Trimming cost V 5 bases and J 2 bases; bases outside gene matches: 3. CDR3 residues: CASSAGTTYEQYF. The CDR3 bases are TGTGCCAGCAGTGCCGGGACTACCTACGAGCAGTACTTC.

As DNA, the CDR3 is TGCGCCAGCAGCTTGGCCGGGACTAGCGGGGCTCGTGATACGCAGTATTTT. As protein: CASSLAGTSGARDTQYF. The V gene is TRBV5-1, the J gene TRBJ2-3; 13 nucleotides agree with TRBD2. The V gene end was trimmed by 0 bases and the J gene end by 6 bases; junction bases not matched to a gene: 7. CDR1 is SGHRS, CDR2 YFSETQ, per germline. The CDR3 is 17 residues long. The full variable domain, its missing parts supplied by reference TRBV5-1 and TRBJ2-3, is KAGVTQTPRYLIKTRGQQVTLSCSPISGHRSVSWYQQTPGQGLQFLFEYFSETQRNKGNFPGRFSGRQFSNSRSEMNVSTLELGDSALYLCASSLAGTSGARDTQYFGPGTRLTVL.

This clone turned up a few times. The gene calls are TRBV19 and TRBJ1-1; D gene uncertain. Germline CDR1 and CDR2: LNHDA and SQIVND (reference sequence). The CDR3 spans 11 residues. Trimming cost V 8 bases and J 7 bases, with 11 bases left between them. The CDR3 sequence: CASFDDIEAFF. The CDR3 nucleotides read TGTGCCAGTTTCGATGACATTGAAGCTTTCTTT.

V usage is TRBV6-1 and J usage is TRBJ2-1; TRBD2 agrees at 7 bases. V shed 3 bases, J shed 8 bases, and the junction held 4 bases outside the gene matches. CDR3 length: 13 residues. Germline CDR1 is MNHNS and CDR2 is SASEGT. DNA of the CDR3: TGTGCCAGCAGTGAGGCGGGAGACGATGAGCAGTTCTTC. Encoded protein: CASSEAGDDEQFF.

This clone came up once. This chain joins TRBV9 and TRBJ1-4; TRBD1 matches at 8 bases. The CDR3 is 16 amino acids. Germline lookup yields CDR1 SGDLS and CDR2 YYNGEE. Trimming removed 0 bases from V and 7 bases from J; junction bases left unmatched: 8. The CDR3 nucleotides are TGTGCCAGCAGCGTAGTTCCGACAGGGGATTCTGAAAAACTGTTTTTT. It is translated as CASSVVPTGDSEKLFF.

This rearrangement joins TRBV7-2 to TRBJ2-3, with D uncertain. Trimming took 2 bases from V and 6 from J, leaving 6 bases between them. Per the germline V gene, CDR1 is SGHTA and CDR2 is FQGNSA. The CDR3 is made up of 12 amino acids. Here the CDR3 reads CASSLRRDTQYF. In nucleotides, the CDR3 is TGTGCCAGCAGCTTACGGCGGGATACGCAGTATTTT.